This T cell receptor (beta chain) was retrieved from a study of CD8+CD57+ T cells in acquired aplastic anemia. Turning to the study itself: Roughly 3.2 ug was the average amount of DNA from sorted CD4+ and CD8+ cells.

The study's findings and limits: CD8+ Simpson's diversity did not differ significantly between patients and controls. Around 29 shared CD8+ CDR3s appeared highly expressed within patients' immunodominant clones.

The use of genomic DNA as template underpinned the TCR beta VDJ and CDR3 profiling. TCRdb fed the reads into MiXCR, producing one record per CDR3 protein. The sample yields about 110,000 distinct CDR3 sequences, approximately 48% seen once. The V segment lost 5 bases and the J segment 6 bases; nucleotides outside the gene matches: 6. Germline CDR1 is SQVTM and CDR2 is ANQGSEA. The CDR3 covers 13 residues. This clonotype was seen a few times. The target antigen is unknown. This TCR was recovered from a human donor in good health, serving as a control. V usage is TRBV29-1 and J usage is TRBJ2-7, with 11 bases matching TRBD1. Input material: sorted CD4+, CD8+, or CD8+CD57+ T cells (not recorded which) from PBMCs. The CDR3: CSVLRDRGAEQYF. The CDR3, as DNA: TGCAGCGTTTTGCGGGACAGGGGGGCCGAGCAGTACTTC.